Sequencing of this TCR beta chain was carried out in a study of T cell clones after liver transplantation. Broader study findings: In a couple of subjects, few donor cells limited the measurable donor-reactive repertoire.

Germline V gives CDR1 KGHSH, CDR2 LQKENI. Trimming removed 4 bases at V and 3 bases at J, with 10 bases between. The CDR3 is made up of 13 amino acids. Concerning this clone: Antigen: not known.

Method: immunoSEQ multiplex PCR; TCRdb's copy keeps in-frame clones and lacks some. In the table there are over 55,000 clones, about 71% of which are singletons. The sequences come from CD4+ T cells from blood, collected at the roughly 15-month timepoint. The chain couples TRBV18 to TRBJ2-7; D is unresolved. The TCR was taken from a human patient who received a liver transplant. Some of the T cells may derive from the graft donor. CDR3 DNA sequence: TGTGCCAGCTCACATTCCAGAGACTACGAGCAGTACGTC. Encoded protein: CASSHSRDYEQYV.